Following are 18 T cell receptor beta chains from one sample sequenced in a study of blood T cell repertoires in COVID-19. TCRdb keeps only in-frame clones here, not all; method: immunoSEQ multiplex PCR. In the table there are fewer than 200,000 clones, under 85% of which are singletons. Sequencing input: peripheral blood. Receptors originate from a human donor in a cohort sampled during active COVID-19.

The chain joins TRBV2 to TRBJ1-2, with TRBD1 as a possible D gene (6 bases). Trimming left V 2 bases short and J 4 bases short, with 11 bases between. Germline V gene sequence: CDR1 SNHLY, CDR2 FYNNEI. The CDR3 has 14 residues. CDR3 DNA: TGTGCCAGCAGTGAAAACAGGGCTACCTATGGCTACACCTTC. Translation gives CASSENRATYGYTF.

The genes are TRBV6-6 and TRBJ2-7; 10 bases agree with TRBD1. V gave up 4 bases and J gave up 1 base; unmatched junction bases: 1. CDR1 is MNHNY and CDR2 is SVGAGI in the germline V gene (reference sequence). This CDR3 is 14 amino acids long. The CDR3 bases are TGTGCCAGCAGTTGGGACAGGGGATCCTACGAGCAGTACTTC. It is translated as CASSWDRGSYEQYF.

V usage is TRBV4-1 and J usage is TRBJ1-3; maybe TRBD1 (5 bases). The CDR3 covers 16 residues. V lost 0 bases and J 2 bases, leaving 11 bases between the germline ends. Germline V gene data show CDR1 as MGHRA and CDR2 as YSYEKL. In DNA form, the CDR3 reads TGCGCCAGCAGCCAAGAACAGGTTTCCACTGGAAACACCATATATTTT. It translates to CASSQEQVSTGNTIYF.

The chain couples TRBV29-1 to TRBJ2-7; TRBD1 matches at 8 bases. J gave up 0 bases and V 7 bases, and 8 bases lay outside the gene matches. Germline-derived CDR1 and CDR2 are SQVTM and ANQGSEA. This CDR3 region has 14 residues. CDR3 coding DNA: TGCAGCGCGAATTCCAGGGGGCCCTCCTACGAGCAGTACTTC. Translated, it gives CSANSRGPSYEQYF.

The chain has TRBV25-1 and TRBJ2-7, with a weak D call TRBD1 (5 bases). Germline values: CDR1 MGHDK, CDR2 SYGVNS. The CDR3 covers 12 residues. V lost 5 bases and J lost 2, with 7 bases in between. In nucleotides, the CDR3 is TGTGCCAGCAGTTGGGGCCCCTACGAGCAGTACTTC. Residues: CASSWGPYEQYF.

The rearrangement links TRBV18 to TRBJ2-7, with D possibly TRBD2 on 5 matching bases. The CDR3 is made up of 14 amino acids. Germline values: CDR1 KGHSH, CDR2 LQKENI. The V gene lost 2 bases and the J gene lost 7 bases, with 15 bases spanning the gap. As DNA, the CDR3 is TGTGCCAGCTCACCAGTAGGTGACTCGGGAGAGCAGTACTTC. This codes for CASSPVGDSGEQYF. The full variable domain, in which reference TRBV18 and TRBJ2-7 provide the parts outside the CDR3, is NAGVMQNPRHLVRRRGQEARLRCSPMKGHSHVYWYRQLPEEGLKFMVYLQKENIIDESGMPKERFSAEFPKEGPSILRIQQVVRGDSAAYFCASSPVGDSGEQYFGPGTRLTVT.

This chain uses TRBV12-5 with TRBJ2-7; no clear D. The CDR3 has 12 residues. CDR1 and CDR2 from the germline V gene are LGHNT and FRNRAP. Trimming removed 4 bases at V and 1 base at J, with 5 bases between. The CDR3: CASGSKSYEQYF. The CDR3 DNA is TGTGCTAGTGGTTCCAAATCCTACGAGCAGTACTTC.

In this sample, this clone turned up once. The rearrangement links TRBV6-5 to TRBJ1-2; 8 nucleotides agree with TRBD1. The CDR3 is 13 residues long. Germline CDR1 reads MNHEY; CDR2 reads SVGAGI. The V gene end was trimmed by 6 bases and the J gene end by 8 bases; junction bases not matched to a gene: 8. The DNA for the CDR3 is TGTGCCAGCAGGCCGGGACAGGTGGGCGGCTACACCTTC. Amino acids: CASRPGQVGGYTF.

A remark on this clone: A junction end diverges from the germline sequence, so it may reflect a read error. The rearrangement joins TRBV29-1 to TRBJ2-3; D gene uncertain. This CDR3 spans 13 amino acids. Germline V gene lookup returns CDR1 SQVTM and CDR2 ANQGSEA. This CDR3 reads CSVEGPSTDTQYF. CDR3 in DNA: TGCAGCGTGGAAGGGCCGAGCACAGATACGCAGTATTTT.

This clone was observed a single time. The V and J genes are TRBV5-8 and TRBJ2-7; 7 bases line up with TRBD1. The trim removed 6 bases at V and 3 bases at J, leaving 9 bases unmatched. CDR3 length: 14 residues. Germline V gene sequence: CDR1 SGHTS, CDR2 YDEGEE. CDR3 bases: TGTGCCAGCAACCACCGACAGGGATTCTACGAGCAGTACTTC. It is translated as CASNHRQGFYEQYF.

The chain joins TRBV7-9 to TRBJ2-7; 7 bases are shared with TRBD1. The V gene end was trimmed by 5 bases and the J gene end by 5 bases; junction bases not matched to a gene: 15. Germline V gives CDR1 SEHNR, CDR2 FQNEAQ (reference sequence). CDR3 size: 16 residues. The CDR3 bases are TGTGCCAGCAGCCCGACGACAGGGAAGGGAGTCCACGAGCAGTACTTC. Amino acids: CASSPTTGKGVHEQYF.

This sequence joins TRBV2 and TRBJ2-2; TRBD1 agrees at 7 bases. V shed 2 bases and J 4 bases; nucleotides not matched to a gene: 4. This CDR3 region has 15 residues. Germline V gene sequence: CDR1 SNHLY, CDR2 FYNNEI. CDR3 sequence reads: CASSERGRITGELFF. CDR3 DNA sequence: TGTGCCAGCAGTGAAAGGGGGCGAATCACCGGGGAGCTGTTTTTT.

J is TRBJ2-5 and V is TRBV5-4; 8 positions match TRBD2. The V gene end was trimmed by 5 bases and the J gene end by 3 bases; junction bases not matched to a gene: 9. CDR1 is SGHNT, CDR2 YYREEE, per germline (reference sequence). The CDR3 is 15 residues long. CDR3 DNA: TGTGCCAGCAGGTATCAAGGGACTAGGAAAGAGACCCAGTACTTC. Protein product: CASRYQGTRKETQYF. Based on the CDR3 plus reference TRBV5-4 and TRBJ2-5, the full variable domain is ETGVTQSPTHLIKTRGQQVTLRCSSQSGHNTVSWYQQALGQGPQFIFQYYREEENGRGNFPPRFSGLQFPNYSSELNVNALELDDSALYLCASRYQGTRKETQYFGPGTRLLVL.

This sequence joins TRBV4-1 and TRBJ2-6, with 9 bases lining up with TRBD1. V lost 1 base, J lost 0 bases, and 7 bases stayed unmatched. CDR1 MGHRA and CDR2 YSYEKL come from the germline V gene. This CDR3 is 19 amino acids long. Here the CDR3 DNA reads TGCGCCAGCAGCCAAGTTGGAGGGACAGGGTCCTCTGGGGCCAACGTCCTGACTTTC. Its protein product is CASSQVGGTGSSGANVLTF.

The chain couples TRBV3-1 (or the pseudogene TRBV3-2) to TRBJ2-5; 12 bases agree with TRBD2. CDR3 length: 15 amino acids. The germline V gene encodes CDR1 LGHDT and CDR2 YNNKEL (reference sequence). Unmatched junction bases numbered 6, after V lost 5 bases and J lost 5 bases. The DNA of the CDR3 is TGTGCCAGCAGCAATCTAGCGGGGGGGGCGGAGACCCAGTACTTC. It translates to CASSNLAGGAETQYF.

The rearrangement uses TRBV29-1 and TRBJ1-1; D is possibly TRBD1 (5 bases). The CDR3 is 16 amino acids. The germline V gene has CDR1 SQVTM and CDR2 ANQGSEA. V was cut by 1 base and J by 4 bases, with 19 bases left in between. The CDR3 loop is CSVEAPIVRDGTEAFF. In DNA, the CDR3 is TGCAGCGTTGAAGCCCCGATCGTCAGGGATGGCACTGAAGCTTTCTTT.

The chain uses TRBV7-6 and TRBJ2-7; D possibly corresponds to TRBD2 (7 bases). Looked up from germline, CDR1 is SGHVS and CDR2 is FNYEAQ. CDR3 size: 16 residues. Trimming stripped 5 bases from V and 0 bases from J, with 17 bases between. The CDR3 coding sequence is TGTGCCAGCAGCCGGGGGGCGCGGGCCTCCTCCTACGAGCAGTACTTC. This translates into CASSRGARASSYEQYF.

This clone showed up just a few times. This chain joins TRBV5-8 and TRBJ1-1; 7 positions match TRBD1. The V and J ends lost 4 bases and 3 bases, in that order; junction bases with no gene match: 3. The germline CDR1 and CDR2 sequences are SGHTS and YDEGEE. The CDR3 totals 13 residues. The CDR3 nucleotides are TGTGCCAGCAGCCTCCAGGGGGACACTGAAGCTTTCTTT. It yields the protein CASSLQGDTEAFF.